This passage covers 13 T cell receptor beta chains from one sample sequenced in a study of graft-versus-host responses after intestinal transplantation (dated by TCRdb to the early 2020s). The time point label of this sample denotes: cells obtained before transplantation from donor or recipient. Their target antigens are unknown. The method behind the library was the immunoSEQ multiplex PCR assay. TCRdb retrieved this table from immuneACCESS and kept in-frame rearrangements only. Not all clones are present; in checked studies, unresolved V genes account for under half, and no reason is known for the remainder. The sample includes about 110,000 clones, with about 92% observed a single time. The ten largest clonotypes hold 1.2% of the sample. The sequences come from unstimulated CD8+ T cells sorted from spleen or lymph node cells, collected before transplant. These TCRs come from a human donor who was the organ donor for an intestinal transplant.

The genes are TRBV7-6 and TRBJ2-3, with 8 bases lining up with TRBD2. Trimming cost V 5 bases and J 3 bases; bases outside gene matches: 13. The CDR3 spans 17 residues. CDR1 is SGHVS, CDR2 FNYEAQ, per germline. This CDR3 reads CASSAGGWLAGTDTQYF. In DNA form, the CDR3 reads TGTGCCAGCAGCGCGGGGGGTTGGCTAGCGGGTACAGATACGCAGTATTTT.

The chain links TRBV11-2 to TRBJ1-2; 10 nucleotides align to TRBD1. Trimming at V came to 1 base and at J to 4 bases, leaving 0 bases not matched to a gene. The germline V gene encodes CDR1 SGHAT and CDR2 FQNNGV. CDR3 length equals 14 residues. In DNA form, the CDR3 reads TGTGCCAGCAGCTTAGGGACAGGGGGCTATGGCTACACCTTC. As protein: CASSLGTGGYGYTF.

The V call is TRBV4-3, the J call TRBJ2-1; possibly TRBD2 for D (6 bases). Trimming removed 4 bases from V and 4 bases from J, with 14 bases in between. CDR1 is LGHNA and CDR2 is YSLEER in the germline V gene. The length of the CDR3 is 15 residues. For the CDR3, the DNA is TGCGCCAGCAGCCCCATTTTCGGGGGATACAATGAGCAGTTCTTC. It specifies CASSPIFGGYNEQFF.

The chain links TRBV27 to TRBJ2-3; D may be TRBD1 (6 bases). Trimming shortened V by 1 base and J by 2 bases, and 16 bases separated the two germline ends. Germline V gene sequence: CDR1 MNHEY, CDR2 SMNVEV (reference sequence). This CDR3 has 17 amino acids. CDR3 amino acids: CASSLFLGATLTDTQYF. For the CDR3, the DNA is TGTGCCAGCAGTTTATTTCTGGGGGCCACGCTCACAGATACGCAGTATTTT.

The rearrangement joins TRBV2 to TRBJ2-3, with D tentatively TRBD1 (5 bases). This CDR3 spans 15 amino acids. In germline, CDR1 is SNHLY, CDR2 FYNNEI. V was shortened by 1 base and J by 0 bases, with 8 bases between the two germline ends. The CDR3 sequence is CASSEGQTSTDTQYF. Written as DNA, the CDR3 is TGTGCCAGCAGTGAAGGACAGACTAGCACAGATACGCAGTATTTT.

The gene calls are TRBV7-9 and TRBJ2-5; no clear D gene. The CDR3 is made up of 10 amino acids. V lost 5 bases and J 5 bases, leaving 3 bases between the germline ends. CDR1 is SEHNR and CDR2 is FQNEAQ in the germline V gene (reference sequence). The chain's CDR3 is CASSRETQYF. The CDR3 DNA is TGTGCCAGCAGCAGGGAGACCCAGTACTTC.

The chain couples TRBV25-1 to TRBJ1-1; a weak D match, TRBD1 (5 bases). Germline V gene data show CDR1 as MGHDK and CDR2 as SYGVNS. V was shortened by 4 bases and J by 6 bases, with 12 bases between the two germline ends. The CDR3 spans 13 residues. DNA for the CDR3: TGTGCCAGCAGTGGGGGTCGGGGGGCTGAAGCTTTCTTT. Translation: CASSGGRGAEAFF. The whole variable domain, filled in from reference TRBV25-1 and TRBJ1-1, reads EADIYQTPRYLVIGTGKKITLECSQTMGHDKMYWYQQDPGMELHLIHYSYGVNSTEKGDLSSESTVSRIRTEHFPLTLESARPSHTSQYLCASSGGRGAEAFFGQGTRLTVV.

CDR3 coding DNA: TGCGCCAGCAGCCAAGGAGCGTATGGCTACACCTTC. This encodes CASSQGAYGYTF. The chain combines TRBV4-1 with TRBJ1-2; unclear D gene. V was trimmed by 1 base and J by 5 bases, leaving 5 bases between them. This CDR3 is built from 12 residues. Germline V CDR1 and CDR2: MGHRA, YSYEKL.

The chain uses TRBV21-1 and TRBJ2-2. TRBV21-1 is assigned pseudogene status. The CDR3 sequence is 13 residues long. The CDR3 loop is CASSKGRAGELFF. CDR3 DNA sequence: TGTGCCAGCAGCAAGGGCCGGGCCGGGGAGCTGTTTTTT.

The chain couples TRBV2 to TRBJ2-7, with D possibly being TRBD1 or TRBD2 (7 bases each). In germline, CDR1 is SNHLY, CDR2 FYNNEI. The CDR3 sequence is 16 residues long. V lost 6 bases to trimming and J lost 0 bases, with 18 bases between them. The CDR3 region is CASRPTGRGPSYEQYF. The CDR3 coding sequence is TGTGCCAGCAGACCCACGGGGAGGGGGCCCTCCTACGAGCAGTACTTC.

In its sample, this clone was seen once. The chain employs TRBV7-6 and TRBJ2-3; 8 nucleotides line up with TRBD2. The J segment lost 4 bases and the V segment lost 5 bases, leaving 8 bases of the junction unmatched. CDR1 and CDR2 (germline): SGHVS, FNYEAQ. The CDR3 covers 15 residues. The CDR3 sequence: CASSGGTSSPDTQYF. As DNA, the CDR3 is TGTGCCAGCAGCGGCGGGACTAGTTCTCCAGATACGCAGTATTTT.

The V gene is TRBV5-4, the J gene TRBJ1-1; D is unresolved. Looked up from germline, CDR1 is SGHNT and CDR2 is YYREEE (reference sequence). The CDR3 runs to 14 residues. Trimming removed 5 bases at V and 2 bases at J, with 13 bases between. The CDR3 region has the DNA TGTGCCAGCAGTTCCTACTTGGGAAACACTGAAGCTTTCTTT. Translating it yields CASSSYLGNTEAFF.

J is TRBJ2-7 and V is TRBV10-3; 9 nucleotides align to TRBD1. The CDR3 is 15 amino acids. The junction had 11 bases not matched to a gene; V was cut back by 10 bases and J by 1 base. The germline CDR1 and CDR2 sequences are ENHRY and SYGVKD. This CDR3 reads CATKLGTGWSYEQYF. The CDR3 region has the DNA TGTGCCACCAAATTGGGGACAGGGTGGTCCTACGAGCAGTACTTC.